Many counts were recorded for the clone carrying this T cell receptor beta chain. Its antigen is not known. The CDR3 runs 16 residues. V gave up 5 bases and J gave up 0 bases; unmatched junction bases: 6. Germline V gene data show CDR1 as MNHEY and CDR2 as SVGEGT. One entry per CDR3 protein results from TCRdb running MiXCR on the 5' RACE reads. The sample records 150,000 to 200,000 distinct CDR3 sequences, approximately 10% being singletons. The source of the sample is a study of CD8 T cells in ankylosing spondylitis. Study-wide points: Before this, some motif variants had been reported in reactive arthritis synovial fluid and blood. Reportedly, significant enrichment of disease-linked clones occurred in matched ankylosing spondylitis synovial fluid.

Source material: blood, either unsorted or a sorted T cell fraction (not recorded which). This TCR derives from a male donor with ankylosing spondylitis or in good health (not recorded which). The chain recombines TRBV6-2 or TRBV6-3 with TRBJ2-5; TRBD1 agrees at 10 bases. The CDR3 loop is CASSGWTGGHQETQYF. CDR3 bases: TGTGCCAGCAGTGGTTGGACAGGGGGTCACCAAGAGACCCAGTACTTC.